This TCR beta chain was captured by sequencing in a study of shared clonotypes between healthy human individuals. Study in general: Donors had three CD4 naive, three CD4 memory, two CD8 naive and one CD8 memory plate apiece.

On this clone itself: Its target is unknown.

The assay was immunoSEQ multiplex PCR, and TCRdb's table has in-frame clones only and misses some. The data hold approximately 2.5 million clones, with approximately 92% observed a single time. Whole-study results and caveats: When compared with the clonotypes that were shared by all four sorted-subset donors, the non-shared clonotypes turned out to have lower generation probabilities. Naive CD4 clonotypes overlapped across a few donors at approximately 5.5%.

The sample comprised naive CD4+ T cells sorted from blood. The subset is: CD45RA+ positively selected. This TCR came from a man aged 18 to 29 in good health.

Here the CDR3 reads CASSVGFGASNYGYTF. The CDR3 DNA sequence: TGTGCCAGCAGCGTAGGGTTCGGGGCATCTAACTATGGCTACACCTTC. The chain joins TRBV9 to TRBJ1-2; D possibly corresponds to TRBD1 (5 bases). There are 16 residues in the CDR3. The germline V gene has CDR1 SGDLS and CDR2 YYNGEE. Deletions cut 0 bases from V and 0 bases from J, with 12 bases between.